This TCR beta chain comes out of a study of STAT5B mutations in CD4+ large granular lymphocyte leukemia. Study-level information: Healthy donors showed HLA-associated enrichment of the CDR3 'QG' motif.

V shed 1 base and J shed 4 bases, with 7 bases lying between them. The CDR3 totals 13 residues. CDR1 and CDR2 from the germline V gene are SGHRS and YFSETQ. Here immunoSEQ multiplex PCR was the method, and the copy in TCRdb shows in-frame clones only, minus some. The sample shows around 48,000 clones, under 80% of them seen only once. The sequencing input was CD4+ T cells from blood buffy coats. The TCR originated in a human donor in good health. The chain couples TRBV5-1 to TRBJ2-3; D is undetermined. CDR3 bases: TGCGCCAGCAGCTTGTATGAGTCAGATACGCAGTATTTT. It yields the protein CASSLYESDTQYF.